What follows describes a single TCR beta chain. Assay used: immunoSEQ multiplex PCR; TCRdb lists only in-frame clones, some missing. The data hold about 140,000 clones, with more than 70% observed a single time. The data derive from a study of blood T cell repertoires in COVID-19. V lost 1 base and J 2 bases, leaving 9 bases between the germline ends. Germline V gene data show CDR1 as LNHDA and CDR2 as SQIVND (reference sequence). The CDR3 length is 15 residues. Specimen: peripheral blood. The genes are TRBV19 and TRBJ2-1; no clear D gene. The source is a woman aged 45 to 65 with acute or convalescent COVID-19. CDR3 sequence: CASSIGTETYNEQFF. The CDR3 bases are TGTGCCAGTAGTATAGGAACTGAAACCTACAATGAGCAGTTCTTC.